The 7 T cell receptor beta chains below come from one sample, sequenced in a study of response to subunit inactivated influenza vaccine. In TCRdb, the RT-PCR reads were re-called with MiXCR into one record per CDR3 protein. The sample comprises about 520,000 distinct CDR3 sequences, 9.5% to 12% of which are singletons, and approximately 12% rests with the top ten. The sequencing here drew on PBMCs from blood, taken 45 days after vaccination. These receptors all come from a man aged 50 to 60 who received an inactivated influenza vaccine.

The chain joins TRBV9 to TRBJ2-4; TRBD2 agrees at 9 bases. The V segment lost 0 bases and the J segment 1 base; nucleotides outside the gene matches: 5. In germline, CDR1 is SGDLS, CDR2 YYNGEE. The CDR3 length is 17 residues. The DNA for the CDR3 is TGTGCCAGCAGCGTAGGTAGCGGGAGTTGGGCCAAAAACATTCAGTACTTC. Its translation is CASSVGSGSWAKNIQYF.

The rearrangement links TRBV7-2 to TRBJ2-1, with D possibly TRBD2 on 6 matching bases. Germline CDR1 reads SGHTA; CDR2 reads FQGNSA. The CDR3 is made up of 17 amino acids. Deletions cut 2 bases from V and 6 bases from J, with 20 bases between. CDR3 nucleotide sequence: TGTGCCAGCAGCTTATTATCTAGCGACCTGCGGGGCAATGAGCAGTTCTTC. Encoded protein: CASSLLSSDLRGNEQFF.

The chain uses TRBV6-2 or TRBV6-3 and TRBJ2-5; no firm D call. Trimming took 0 bases from V and 1 from J, leaving 3 bases between them. The germline V gene has CDR1 MNHEY and CDR2 SVGEGT. The CDR3 extends over 13 amino acids. The CDR3 spells CASSYSFQETQYF. For the CDR3, the DNA is TGTGCCAGCAGTTACTCATTCCAAGAGACCCAGTACTTC.

This chain uses TRBV14 with TRBJ2-7; D is unresolved. Between the trimmed V and J ends, which lost 4 bases and 2 bases, there was a span of 6 bases. Per the germline V gene, CDR1 is SGHDN and CDR2 is FVKESK. CDR3 size: 12 residues. CDR3 sequence: CASSPSAYEQYF. As DNA, the CDR3 is TGTGCCAGCAGCCCGAGCGCCTACGAGCAGTACTTC.

This chain links TRBV6-2 or TRBV6-3 with TRBJ2-1; no firm D call. The V gene lost 2 bases and the J gene lost 10 bases, with 9 bases spanning the gap. The CDR3 runs to 12 residues. The germline CDR1 and CDR2 sequences are MNHEY and SVGEGT. The CDR3 DNA is TGTGCCAGCAGTTACCCGAATAGGGAGCAGTTCTTC. As protein: CASSYPNREQFF.

DNA for the CDR3: TGTGCCAGCAGTGCACCGAGGGGTTACGGGGCCAACGTCCTGACTTTC. This gives the protein CASSAPRGYGANVLTF. V and J are TRBV6-1 and TRBJ2-6; D may correspond to TRBD1 or TRBD2 (5 bases each). The CDR3 extends over 16 amino acids. CDR1 is MNHNS, CDR2 SASEGT, per germline. Trimming removed 4 bases at V and 4 bases at J, with 14 bases between.

This clonotype has a handful of counts. The chain has TRBV5-1 and TRBJ2-3; D possibly corresponds to TRBD2 (6 bases). CDR3 size: 15 residues. Germline V gene lookup returns CDR1 SGHRS and CDR2 YFSETQ. V lost 3 bases to trimming and J lost 0 bases, with 11 bases between them. The CDR3 sequence is CASSWGSGSTDTQYF. Written as DNA, the CDR3 is TGCGCCAGCAGCTGGGGGAGCGGGAGCACAGATACGCAGTATTTT. The full variable domain, completed using reference TRBV5-1 and TRBJ2-3, is KAGVTQTPRYLIKTRGQQVTLSCSPISGHRSVSWYQQTPGQGLQFLFEYFSETQRNKGNFPGRFSGRQFSNSRSEMNVSTLELGDSALYLCASSWGSGSTDTQYFGPGTRLTVL.